The source of this T cell receptor (beta chain) is a study of neurological immune-mediated disorders. One entry per CDR3 protein results from TCRdb running MiXCR on the 5' RACE reads. The table shows tens of thousands of distinct CDR3 sequences, with approximately 13% occurring only once. Noted time point: technical triplicate 1. Sorted libraries drew on around 1 million CD4+ or CD8+ T cells. V shed 4 bases and J shed 3 bases, with 3 bases lying between them. Per germline, CDR1 SGHDN and CDR2 FVKESK. The CDR3 contains 12 residues. This clonotype was observed many times. The receptor comes from a female donor with HTLV-1-associated myelopathy (HAM/TSP). Sequenced sample: CD4+ T cells from blood. This chain joins TRBV14 and TRBJ2-2, with unresolved D. CDR3 sequence (DNA): TGTGCCAGCAGCCCCGACACCGGGGAGCTGTTTTTT. This gives the protein CASSPDTGELFF. The entire variable domain, with the rest obtained from reference TRBV14 and TRBJ2-2, is as follows: EAGVTQFPSHSVIEKGQTVTLRCDPISGHDNLYWYRRVMGKEIKFLLHFVKESKQDESGMPNNRFLAERTGGTYSTLKVQPAELEDSGVYFCASSPDTGELFFGEGSRLTVL.